This paragraph reports one T cell receptor (beta chain). The clone's antigen remains unknown. It has no much larger one-base neighbor in the sample; base qualities were not kept. The sample's time point, from its label and the paper: before trial treatment. The donors came from RACIN, which was a single-arm phase I dose-escalation trial that paired nivolumab and ipilimumab with aspirin, low-dose cyclophosphamide and low-dose radiotherapy. To be eligible, a patient needed to have an advanced solid tumor that was TIL-negative. The source of the sample is a study of low-dose radiotherapy and immunotherapy resistance in tumors (dated by TCRdb to between 2022 and 2023). Looking at the study overall: In Cohort 1, 0.5 Gy per fraction was delivered every 2 weeks, and a total PTV dose of 6.5 Gy was prescribed. Randomization of trial participants into treatment groups was not performed. For Cohort 2, the dose was 1 Gy per fraction given every two weeks, adding up to 13 Gy in total across 26 weeks. Nivolumab and ipilimumab were both given intravenously, with nivolumab at a 240 mg flat dose every two weeks and ipilimumab at 1 mg/kg every six weeks. Eight patients were included in the translational analysis, namely three from the first dose cohort plus the first five from the second dose cohort. Intravenous cyclophosphamide at 200 mg/m2 was administered every two weeks, one day ahead of each radiation and immunotherapy administration. Aspirin 300 mg was taken orally once daily by patients for four cycles, starting on cycle 1 day 1.

The sequencing machine was an Illumina HiSeq 2500. To make first-strand cDNA, Superscript III was used along with a set of TRAV- and TRBV-specific primers so that both the TCRalpha and TCRbeta chains were covered. TCRs were amplified with Phusion for 15 to 25 PCR cycles using a constant-region primer together with the adapter attached to the V primers. Isolated mRNA was amplified with the MessageAmp II aRNA Amplification Kit, using an approximately 17-hour in vitro transcription at 37°C. mRNA for TCR sequencing was isolated with the Dynabeads mRNA DIRECT Purification Kit. Indexed Illumina adapters were added in a second roughly 26-cycle Phusion PCR, and the resulting products were purified with AMPure XP beads. Regarding the original processing steps: Custom Perl scripts were used to pool TCR sequences that encoded the same protein, to remove out-of-frame sequences, and to calculate the abundance of each clonotype. TCR sequences supported by only a single read were excluded from analysis. Shannon entropy, Gini index, clonality, richness, and the frequency of TCRs shared between repertoires were included as repertoire metrics. TCRdb took the public reads, trimmed them with fastp at Q25, ran MiXCR for clone calling and kept in-frame beta chains. Entries that share a CDR3 protein sequence are merged under the most common genes and DNA. In this record, the V and J calls reflect TCRdb's handling and not the investigators' own analysis. In all, the sample holds 65,000 to 95,000 distinct CDR3 sequences, and around 18% of those were seen once. The ten largest make up around 6.3% of the sample.

Sequences DFQATT (CDR1) and SNEGSKA (CDR2) are obtained from the germline V gene (reference sequence). The trim is 6 bases for V and 1 base for J, with a gap of 11 bases between the germline ends. Including the terminal cysteine and phenylalanine, the CDR3 comprises 13 residues. Only the CDR3 DNA is retained, 39 bases long and in frame from the first base. The sequence was collected from a male donor with prostate cancer. The material was PBMCs, obtained before treatment. The sequence is built from TRBV20-1 and TRBJ2-3; a tentative D call is TRBD1 (5 bases match). The DNA sequence follows: TGCAGTGCCCCCCAACAGGGCACAGATACGCAGTATTTT. It translates to CSAPQQGTDTQYF.